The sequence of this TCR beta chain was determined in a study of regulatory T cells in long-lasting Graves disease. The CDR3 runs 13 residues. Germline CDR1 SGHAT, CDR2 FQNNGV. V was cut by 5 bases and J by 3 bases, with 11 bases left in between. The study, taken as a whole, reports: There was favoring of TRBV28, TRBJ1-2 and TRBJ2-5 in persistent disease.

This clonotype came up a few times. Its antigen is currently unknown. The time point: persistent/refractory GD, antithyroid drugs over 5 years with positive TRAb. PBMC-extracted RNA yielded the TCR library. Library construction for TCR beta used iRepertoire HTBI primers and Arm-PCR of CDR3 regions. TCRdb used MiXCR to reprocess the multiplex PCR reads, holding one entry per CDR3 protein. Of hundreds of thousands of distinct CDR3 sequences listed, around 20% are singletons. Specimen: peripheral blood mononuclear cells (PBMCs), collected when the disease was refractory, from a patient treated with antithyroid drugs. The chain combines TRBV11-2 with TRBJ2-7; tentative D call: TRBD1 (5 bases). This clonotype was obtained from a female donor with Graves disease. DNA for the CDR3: TGTGCCAGCAGCACAGCTCAGGGCTACGAGCAGTACTTC. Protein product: CASSTAQGYEQYF.